The source of this T cell receptor beta chain is a study of cytomegalovirus exposure and HLA in healthy donors. Findings of the study overall: A few chains tied to CMV proved CMV antigen-specific in vitro. In a later analysis, first-cohort TCR clusters were found to tend to co-occur in the 120 or so validation repertoires. Altogether, 150 to 200 TCR beta chains were recorded as cytomegalovirus-associated.

Regarding this clone: Its antigen remains unknown.

The method was immunoSEQ multiplex PCR; TCRdb's version includes in-frame clones alone and lacks a portion of them. The table records about 120,000 clones, approximately 87% of them present only once. Germline CDR1 SEHNR, CDR2 FQNEAQ (reference sequence). Unmatched junction bases numbered 4, after V lost 1 base and J lost 5 bases. The CDR3 contains 15 residues. The material sequenced was PBMCs. This receptor was taken from a young woman in good health and CMV-seropositive. The chain combines TRBV7-9 with TRBJ1-2; 10 positions agree with TRBD1. The CDR3 protein is CASSLGGQGKYGYTF. CDR3 in DNA: TGTGCCAGCAGCTTAGGGGGACAGGGGAAATATGGCTACACCTTC.